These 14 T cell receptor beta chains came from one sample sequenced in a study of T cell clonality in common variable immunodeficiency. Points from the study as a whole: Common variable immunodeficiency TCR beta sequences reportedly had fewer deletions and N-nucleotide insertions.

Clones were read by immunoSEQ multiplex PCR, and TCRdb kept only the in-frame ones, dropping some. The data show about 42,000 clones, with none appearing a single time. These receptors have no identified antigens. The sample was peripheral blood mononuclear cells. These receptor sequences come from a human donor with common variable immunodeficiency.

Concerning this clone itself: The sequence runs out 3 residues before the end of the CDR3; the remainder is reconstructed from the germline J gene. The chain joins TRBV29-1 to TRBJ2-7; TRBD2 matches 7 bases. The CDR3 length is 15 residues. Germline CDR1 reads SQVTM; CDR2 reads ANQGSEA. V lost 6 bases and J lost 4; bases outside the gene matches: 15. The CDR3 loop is CSVLTLGGLLYEQYF. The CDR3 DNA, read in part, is TGCAGCGTATTAACCCTCGGGGGACTACTATACGAG.

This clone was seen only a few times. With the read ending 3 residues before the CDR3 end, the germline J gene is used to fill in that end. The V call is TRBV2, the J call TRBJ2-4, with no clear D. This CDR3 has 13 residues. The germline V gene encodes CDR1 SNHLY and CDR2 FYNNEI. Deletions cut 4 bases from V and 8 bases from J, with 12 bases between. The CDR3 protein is CASSGITRDIQYF. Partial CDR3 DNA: TGTGCCAGCAGTGGGATCACAAGGGACATT.

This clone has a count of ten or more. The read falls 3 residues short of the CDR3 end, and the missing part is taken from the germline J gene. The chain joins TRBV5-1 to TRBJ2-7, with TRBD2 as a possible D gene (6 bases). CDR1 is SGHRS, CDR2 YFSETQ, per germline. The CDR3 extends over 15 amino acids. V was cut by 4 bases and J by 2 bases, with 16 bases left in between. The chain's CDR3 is CASSPRLDKPYEQYF. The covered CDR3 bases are TGCGCCAGCAGCCCCCGACTAGACAAACCCTACGAG.

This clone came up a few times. The CDR3 loop reads CASSIAPPGQGLVEQFF. CDR3 DNA, as far as it was read: TGTGCCAGTAGTATAGCACCCCCGGGACAGGGCTTGGTTGAG. This rearrangement joins TRBV19 to TRBJ2-1, with 9 bases fitting TRBD1. The CDR3 is cut off 3 residues early in the read; its end comes from the germline J gene. This CDR3 has 17 amino acids. Germline CDR1 and CDR2: LNHDA and SQIVND (reference sequence). J gave up 9 bases and V 1 base, and 13 bases lay outside the gene matches.

This CDR3 reads CASSPGAGLSYNSPLHF. CDR3 DNA (partial): TGTGCCAGCTCACCGGGTGCAGGGCTCTCCTATAATTCACCC. V and J are TRBV18 and TRBJ1-6, with a weak D call TRBD1 (5 bases). Read sequence stops 3 residues before the CDR3 end, and the germline J gene provides the missing end. This CDR3 has 17 amino acids. With 3 bases removed from V and 0 bases from J, the gap between germline ends came to 12 bases. CDR1 is KGHSH, CDR2 LQKENI, per germline.

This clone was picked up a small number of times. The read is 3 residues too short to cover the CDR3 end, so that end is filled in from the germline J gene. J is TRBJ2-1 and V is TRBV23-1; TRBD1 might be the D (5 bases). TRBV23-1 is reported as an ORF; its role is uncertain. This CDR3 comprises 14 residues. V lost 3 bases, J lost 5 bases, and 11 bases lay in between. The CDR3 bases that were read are TGCGCCAGCAGTCATTCAGACAGTAACAATGAG. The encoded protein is CASSHSDSNNE. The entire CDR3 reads CASSHSDSNNEQFF.

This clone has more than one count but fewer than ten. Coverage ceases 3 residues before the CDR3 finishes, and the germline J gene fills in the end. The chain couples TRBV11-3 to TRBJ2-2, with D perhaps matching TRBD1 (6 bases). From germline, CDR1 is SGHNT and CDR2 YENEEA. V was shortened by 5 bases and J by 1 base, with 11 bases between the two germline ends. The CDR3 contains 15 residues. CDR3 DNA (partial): TGTGCCAGCAGCACTTTACAGGGGAACACCGGGGAG. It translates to CASSTLQGNTGE. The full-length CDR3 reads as CASSTLQGNTGELFF.

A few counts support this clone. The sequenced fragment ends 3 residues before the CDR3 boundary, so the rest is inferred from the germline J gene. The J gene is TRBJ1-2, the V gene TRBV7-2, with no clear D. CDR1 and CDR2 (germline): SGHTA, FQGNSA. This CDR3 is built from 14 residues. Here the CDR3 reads CASSFQWSVGGYTF. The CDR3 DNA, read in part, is TGTGCCAGCAGCTTCCAGTGGAGCGTCGGCGGC. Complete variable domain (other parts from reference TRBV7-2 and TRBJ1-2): GAGVSQSPSNKVTEKGKDVELRCDPISGHTALYWYRQSLGQGLEFLIYFQGNSAPDKSGLPSDRFSAERTGGSVSTLTIQRTQQEDSAVYLCASSFQWSVGGYTFGSGTRLTVV.

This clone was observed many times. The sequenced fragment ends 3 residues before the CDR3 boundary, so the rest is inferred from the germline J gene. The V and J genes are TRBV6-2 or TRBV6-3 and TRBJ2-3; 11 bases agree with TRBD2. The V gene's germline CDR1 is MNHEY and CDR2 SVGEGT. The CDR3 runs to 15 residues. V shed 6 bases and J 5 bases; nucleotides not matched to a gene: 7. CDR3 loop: CASSTLAGGGDTQYF. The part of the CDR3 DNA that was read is TGTGCCAGCAGCACCCTAGCGGGGGGAGGAGATACG.

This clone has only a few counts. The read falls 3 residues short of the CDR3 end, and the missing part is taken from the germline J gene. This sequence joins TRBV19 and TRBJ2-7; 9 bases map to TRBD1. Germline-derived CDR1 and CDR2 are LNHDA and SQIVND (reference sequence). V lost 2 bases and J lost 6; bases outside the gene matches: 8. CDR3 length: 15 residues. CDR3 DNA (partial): TGTGCCAGTAGTATAATGGTCGGACAGGGGTCCGAG. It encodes CASSIMVGQGSE. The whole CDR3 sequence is CASSIMVGQGSEQYF. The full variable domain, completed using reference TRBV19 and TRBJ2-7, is DGGITQSPKYLFRKEGQNVTLSCEQNLNHDAMYWYRQDPGQGLRLIYYSQIVNDFQKGDIAEGYSVSREKKESFPLTVTSAQKNPTAFYLCASSIMVGQGSEQYFGPGTRLTVT.

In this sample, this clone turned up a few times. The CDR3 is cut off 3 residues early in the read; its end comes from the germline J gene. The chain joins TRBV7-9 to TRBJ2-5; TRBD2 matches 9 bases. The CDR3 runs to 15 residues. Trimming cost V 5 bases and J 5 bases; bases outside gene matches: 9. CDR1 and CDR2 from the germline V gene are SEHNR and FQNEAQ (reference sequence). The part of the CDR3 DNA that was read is TGTGCCAGCAGCCCCGGACTAGCGCCAGCCGAGACC. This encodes CASSPGLAPAET. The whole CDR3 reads CASSPGLAPAETQYF.

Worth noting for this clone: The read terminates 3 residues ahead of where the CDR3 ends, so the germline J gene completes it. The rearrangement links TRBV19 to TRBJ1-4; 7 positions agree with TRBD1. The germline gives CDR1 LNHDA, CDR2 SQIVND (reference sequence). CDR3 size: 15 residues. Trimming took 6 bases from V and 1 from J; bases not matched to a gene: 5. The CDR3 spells CASRSRDRTNEKLFF. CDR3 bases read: TGTGCCAGTAGAAGCCGGGACAGAACTAATGAAAAA.

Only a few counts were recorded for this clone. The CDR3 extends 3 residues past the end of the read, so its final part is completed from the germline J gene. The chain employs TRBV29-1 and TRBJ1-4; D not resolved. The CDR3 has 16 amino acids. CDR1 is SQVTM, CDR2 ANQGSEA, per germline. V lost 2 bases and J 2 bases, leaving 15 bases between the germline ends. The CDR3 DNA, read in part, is TGCAGCGTTGAAAAAGTAGGCGGGAGCACTAATGAAAAA. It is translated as CSVEKVGGSTNEK. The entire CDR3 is CSVEKVGGSTNEKLFF.

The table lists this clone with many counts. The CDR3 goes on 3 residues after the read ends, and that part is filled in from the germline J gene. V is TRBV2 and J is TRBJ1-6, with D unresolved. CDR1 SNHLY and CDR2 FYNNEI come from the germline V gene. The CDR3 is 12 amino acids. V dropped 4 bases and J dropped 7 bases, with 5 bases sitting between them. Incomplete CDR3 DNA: TGTGCCAGCAGTGCAGAGAATTCACCC. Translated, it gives CASSAENSP. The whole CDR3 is CASSAENSPLHF.